This T cell receptor beta chain was retrieved from a study of T and B cells in COVID-19 patients. The wider study: Comorbidities linked to unfavorable COVID-19 outcome were present in about 90% of the roughly 20 active-infection patients. Study results and caveats: CD4+, regulatory T cell, CD8+ and sorted SARS-CoV-2-responsive or tetramer+ T cells were not yet sequenced.

BIOMED2 TRB-A/B primer pools were used in multiplex TRB PCR. TCRdb fed the multiplex PCR reads into MiXCR, producing one record per CDR3 protein. The sample has 17,000 or so distinct CDR3 sequences; 36% are singletons. Trimming removed 0 bases at V and 7 bases at J, with 9 bases between. Germline CDR1 reads SGHTA; CDR2 reads FQGNSA. The CDR3 extends over 13 amino acids. TRB was amplified from around 250-500 ng of blood genomic DNA. This clonotype was found once. What it binds is unknown. The sequence was collected from a human donor with active COVID-19. This chain connects TRBV7-2 to TRBJ2-5, with D perhaps matching TRBD1 (6 bases). What was sequenced was blood. The CDR3 DNA sequence: TGTGCCAGCAGCTTAGCACAGGGTCGGACCCAGTACTTC. It encodes CASSLAQGRTQYF. The full variable domain, rest sourced from reference TRBV7-2 and TRBJ2-5, is GAGVSQSPSNKVTEKGKDVELRCDPISGHTALYWYRQSLGQGLEFLIYFQGNSAPDKSGLPSDRFSAERTGGSVSTLTIQRTQQEDSAVYLCASSLAQGRTQYFGPGTRLLVL.